One sample yielded the 7 T cell receptor beta chains listed below, sequenced in a study of shared clonotypes between healthy human individuals. Repertoires were generated with immunoSEQ multiplex PCR, while TCRdb's copy carries only in-frame clones and drops some. The table has about 2.4 million clones, roughly 93% seen once. The sequencing input was naive CD4+ T cells from PBMCs. Subset reported: CD45RA+ positively selected. Receptors were obtained from a man aged 18 to 30 in good health. Some clones in this sample may be carry-over from other donors' samples.

The chain employs TRBV18 and TRBJ1-4; D is unresolved. Germline V CDR1 and CDR2: KGHSH, LQKENI. V was trimmed by 4 bases and J by 4 bases, leaving 10 bases between them. This CDR3 is 14 amino acids long. For the CDR3, the DNA is TGTGCCAGCTCACTAGGACTTTTTAATGAAAAACTGTTTTTT. Its translation: CASSLGLFNEKLFF.

This chain joins TRBV18 and TRBJ2-1, with 7 bases matching TRBD2. Losses at the gene ends were 6 bases for V and 0 bases for J; bases not matched to a gene: 8. The germline gives CDR1 KGHSH, CDR2 LQKENI. This CDR3 spans 16 amino acids. CDR3 residues: CASSPGGADSYNEQFF. CDR3 bases: TGTGCCAGCTCCCCGGGGGGAGCGGACTCCTACAATGAGCAGTTCTTC.

This chain joins TRBV7-3 and TRBJ2-3; TRBD2 is a possible D gene (5 bases). In germline, CDR1 is SGHTA, CDR2 FQGTGA. V lost 5 bases and J lost 4, with 10 bases in between. The CDR3 has 13 residues. The CDR3 sequence: CASSRGMADTQYF. CDR3 coding DNA: TGTGCCAGCAGCAGAGGGATGGCAGATACGCAGTATTTT.

The chain links TRBV5-5 to TRBJ1-5; D gene ambiguous. This CDR3 comprises 15 residues. In germline, CDR1 is SGHKS, CDR2 YYEKEE (reference sequence). The V and J ends lost 1 base and 2 bases respectively, with 10 bases between them. The CDR3 loop is CASSLYGVGNQPQHF. The DNA of the CDR3 is TGTGCCAGCAGCTTGTATGGGGTTGGCAATCAGCCCCAGCATTTT.

This chain connects TRBV11-2 to TRBJ2-1; D perhaps matches TRBD2 (5 bases). CDR1 and CDR2 (germline): SGHAT, FQNNGV. V shed 1 base and J shed 0 bases, with 10 bases lying between them. The CDR3 spans 16 residues. The CDR3 reads CASSLGLSSSYNEQFF. The CDR3 nucleotides read TGTGCCAGCAGCTTAGGACTATCGAGCTCCTACAATGAGCAGTTCTTC.

The chain combines TRBV9 with TRBJ2-1, with D possibly TRBD2 on 6 matching bases. Germline CDR1 is SGDLS and CDR2 is YYNGEE. Trimming cost V 7 bases and J 3 bases, with 11 bases left between them. This CDR3 has 13 amino acids. CDR3 sequence (DNA): TGTGCCAGCGCCGCTAGCGACTACAATGAGCAGTTCTTC. Its protein is CASAASDYNEQFF.

Of note for this clone: The same CDR3 is also encoded by other DNA sequences in this sample. V is TRBV5-1 and J is TRBJ2-1, with 11 bases that match TRBD1. V trimming: 4 bases; J trimming: 6 bases; junction bases outside the gene matches: 3. The CDR3 spans 14 residues. Germline assignment: CDR1 SGHRS and CDR2 YFSETQ. This CDR3 reads CASSHGTGGNEQFF. DNA for the CDR3: TGCGCCAGCAGCCACGGGACAGGGGGCAATGAGCAGTTCTTC.